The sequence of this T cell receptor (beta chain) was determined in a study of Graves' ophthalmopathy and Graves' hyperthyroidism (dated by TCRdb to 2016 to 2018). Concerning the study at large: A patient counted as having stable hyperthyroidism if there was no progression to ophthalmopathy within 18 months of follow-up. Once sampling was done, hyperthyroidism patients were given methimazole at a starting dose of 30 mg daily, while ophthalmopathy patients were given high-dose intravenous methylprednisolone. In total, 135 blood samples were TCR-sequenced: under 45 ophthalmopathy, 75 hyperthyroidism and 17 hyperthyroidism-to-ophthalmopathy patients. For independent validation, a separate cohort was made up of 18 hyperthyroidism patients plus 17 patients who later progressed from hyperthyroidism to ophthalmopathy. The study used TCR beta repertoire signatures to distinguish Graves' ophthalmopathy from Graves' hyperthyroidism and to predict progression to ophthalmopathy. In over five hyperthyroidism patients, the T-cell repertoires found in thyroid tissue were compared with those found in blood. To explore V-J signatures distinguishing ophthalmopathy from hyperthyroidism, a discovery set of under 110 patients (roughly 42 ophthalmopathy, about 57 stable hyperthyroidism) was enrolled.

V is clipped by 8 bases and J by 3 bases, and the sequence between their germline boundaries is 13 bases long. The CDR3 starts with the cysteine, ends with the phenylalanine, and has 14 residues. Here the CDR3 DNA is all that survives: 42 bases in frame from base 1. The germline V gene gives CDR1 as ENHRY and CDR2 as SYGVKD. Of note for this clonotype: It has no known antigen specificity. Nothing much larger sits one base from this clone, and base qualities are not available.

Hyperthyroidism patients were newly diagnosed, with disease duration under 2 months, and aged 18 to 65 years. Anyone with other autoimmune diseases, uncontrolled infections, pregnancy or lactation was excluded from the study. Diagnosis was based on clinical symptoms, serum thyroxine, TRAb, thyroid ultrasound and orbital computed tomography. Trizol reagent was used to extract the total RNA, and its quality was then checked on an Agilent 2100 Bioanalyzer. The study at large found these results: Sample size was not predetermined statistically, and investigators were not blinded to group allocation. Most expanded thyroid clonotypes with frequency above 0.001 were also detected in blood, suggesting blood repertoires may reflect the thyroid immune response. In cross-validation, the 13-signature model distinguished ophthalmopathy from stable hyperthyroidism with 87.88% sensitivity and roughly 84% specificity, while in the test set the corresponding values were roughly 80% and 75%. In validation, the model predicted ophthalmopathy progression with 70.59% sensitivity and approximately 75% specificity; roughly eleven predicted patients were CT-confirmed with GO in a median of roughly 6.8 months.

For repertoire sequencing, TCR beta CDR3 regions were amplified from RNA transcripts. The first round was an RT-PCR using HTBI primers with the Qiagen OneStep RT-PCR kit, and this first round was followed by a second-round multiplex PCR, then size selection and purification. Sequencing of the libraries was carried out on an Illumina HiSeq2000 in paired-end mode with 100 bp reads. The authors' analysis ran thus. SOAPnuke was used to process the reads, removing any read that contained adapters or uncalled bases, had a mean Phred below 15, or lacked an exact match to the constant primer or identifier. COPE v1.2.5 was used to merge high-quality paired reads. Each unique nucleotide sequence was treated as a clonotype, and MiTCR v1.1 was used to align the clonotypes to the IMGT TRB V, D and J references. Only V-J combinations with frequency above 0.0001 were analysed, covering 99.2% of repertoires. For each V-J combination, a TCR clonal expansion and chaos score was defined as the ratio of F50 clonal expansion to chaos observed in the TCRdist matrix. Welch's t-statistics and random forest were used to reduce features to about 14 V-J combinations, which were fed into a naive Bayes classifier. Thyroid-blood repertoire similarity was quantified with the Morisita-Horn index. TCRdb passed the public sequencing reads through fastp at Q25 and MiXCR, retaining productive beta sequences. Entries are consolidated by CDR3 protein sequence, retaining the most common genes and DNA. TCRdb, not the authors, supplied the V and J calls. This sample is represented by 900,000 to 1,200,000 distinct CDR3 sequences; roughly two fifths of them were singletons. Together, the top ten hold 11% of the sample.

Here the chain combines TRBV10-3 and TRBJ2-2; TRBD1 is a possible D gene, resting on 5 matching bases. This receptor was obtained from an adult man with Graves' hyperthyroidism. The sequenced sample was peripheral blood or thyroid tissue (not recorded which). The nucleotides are TGTGCCATCTTGAGCAGCAGGGACACCGGGGAGCTGTTTTTT. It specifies CAILSSRDTGELFF.